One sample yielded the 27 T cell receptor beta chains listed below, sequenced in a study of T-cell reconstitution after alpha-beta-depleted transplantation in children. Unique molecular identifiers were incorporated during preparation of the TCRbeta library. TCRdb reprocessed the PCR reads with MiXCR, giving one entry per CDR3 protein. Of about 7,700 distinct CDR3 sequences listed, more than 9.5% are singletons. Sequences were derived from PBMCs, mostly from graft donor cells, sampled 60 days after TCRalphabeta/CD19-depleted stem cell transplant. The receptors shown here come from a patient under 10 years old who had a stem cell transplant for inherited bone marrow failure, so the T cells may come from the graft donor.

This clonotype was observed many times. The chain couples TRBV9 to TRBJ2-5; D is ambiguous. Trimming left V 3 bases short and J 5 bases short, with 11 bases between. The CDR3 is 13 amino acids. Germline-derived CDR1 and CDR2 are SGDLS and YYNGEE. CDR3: CASSAFSQETQYF. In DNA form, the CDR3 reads TGTGCCAGCAGCGCCTTTTCCCAGGAGACCCAGTACTTC.

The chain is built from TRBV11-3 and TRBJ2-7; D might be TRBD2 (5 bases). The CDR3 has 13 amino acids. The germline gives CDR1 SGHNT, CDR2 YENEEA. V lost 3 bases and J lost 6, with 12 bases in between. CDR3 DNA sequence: TGTGCCAGCAGCTTCCGGCGGGCTGGCGAGCAGTACTTC. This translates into CASSFRRAGEQYF.

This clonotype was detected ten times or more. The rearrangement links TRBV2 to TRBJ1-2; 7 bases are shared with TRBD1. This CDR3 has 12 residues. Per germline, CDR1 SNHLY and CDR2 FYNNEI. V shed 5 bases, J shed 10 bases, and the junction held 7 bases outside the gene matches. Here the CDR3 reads CASSYRGLNYTF. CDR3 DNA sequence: TGTGCCAGCAGTTACAGGGGTTTGAACTACACCTTC.

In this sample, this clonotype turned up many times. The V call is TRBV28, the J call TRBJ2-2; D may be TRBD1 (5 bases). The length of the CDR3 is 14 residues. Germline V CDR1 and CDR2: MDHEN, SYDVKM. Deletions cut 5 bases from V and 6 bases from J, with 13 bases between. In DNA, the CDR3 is TGTGCCAGCAGTCGTCTAGGGGTTGCCGGGGAGCTGTTTTTT. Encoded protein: CASSRLGVAGELFF.

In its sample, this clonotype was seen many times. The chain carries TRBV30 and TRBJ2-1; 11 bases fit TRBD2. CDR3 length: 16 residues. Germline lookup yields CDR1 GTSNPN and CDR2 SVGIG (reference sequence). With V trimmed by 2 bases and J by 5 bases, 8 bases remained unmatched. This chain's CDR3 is CAWSLAGGLADNEQFF. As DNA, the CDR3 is TGTGCCTGGAGTTTGGCTGGGGGACTAGCGGACAATGAGCAGTTCTTC.

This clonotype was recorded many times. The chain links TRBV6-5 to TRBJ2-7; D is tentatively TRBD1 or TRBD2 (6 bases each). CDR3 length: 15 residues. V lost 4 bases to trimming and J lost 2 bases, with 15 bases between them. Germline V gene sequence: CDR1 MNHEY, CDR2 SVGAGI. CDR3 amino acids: CASSSNREAPYEQYF. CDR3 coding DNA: TGTGCCAGCAGTTCAAACAGGGAGGCCCCCTACGAGCAGTACTTC.

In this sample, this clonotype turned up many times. The CDR3 here is CSARRGGPAFF. In DNA form, the CDR3 reads TGCAGTGCGCGTCGGGGGGGGCCGGCTTTCTTT. This chain connects TRBV20-1 to TRBJ1-1, with D possibly being TRBD1 (6 bases). Per germline, CDR1 DFQATT and CDR2 SNEGSKA (reference sequence). The length of the CDR3 is 11 residues. Trimming removed 6 bases at V and 11 bases at J, with 16 bases between.

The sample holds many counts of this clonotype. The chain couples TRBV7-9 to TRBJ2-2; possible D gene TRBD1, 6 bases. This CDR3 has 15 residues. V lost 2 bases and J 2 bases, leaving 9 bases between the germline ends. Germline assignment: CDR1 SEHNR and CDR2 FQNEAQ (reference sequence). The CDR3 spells CASSLNRVNTGELFF. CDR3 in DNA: TGTGCCAGCAGCTTAAACAGGGTCAACACCGGGGAGCTGTTTTTT.

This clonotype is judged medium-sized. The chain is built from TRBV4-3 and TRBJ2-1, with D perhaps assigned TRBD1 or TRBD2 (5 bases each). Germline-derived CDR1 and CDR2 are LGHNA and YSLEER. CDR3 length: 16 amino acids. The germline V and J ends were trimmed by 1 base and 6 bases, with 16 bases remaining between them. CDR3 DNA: TGCGCCAGCAGCCAAGTCGTGGGGGTCTTAGGCAATGAGCAGTTCTTC. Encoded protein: CASSQVVGVLGNEQFF.

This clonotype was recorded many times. CDR3 residues: CSASGRVNEQYF. DNA for the CDR3: TGCAGTGCTAGCGGGAGGGTTAACGAGCAGTACTTC. The chain employs TRBV20-1 and TRBJ2-7; TRBD2 aligns across 8 bases. The J segment lost 5 bases and the V segment lost 3 bases, leaving 3 bases of the junction unmatched. CDR3 size: 12 residues. Germline assignment: CDR1 DFQATT and CDR2 SNEGSKA (reference sequence).

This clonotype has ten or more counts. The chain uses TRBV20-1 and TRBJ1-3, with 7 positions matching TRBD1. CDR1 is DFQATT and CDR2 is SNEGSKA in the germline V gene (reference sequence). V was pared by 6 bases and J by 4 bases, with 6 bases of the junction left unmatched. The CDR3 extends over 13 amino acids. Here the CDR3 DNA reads TGCAGTGCCGCGACAGGGTACGGAAACACCATATATTTT. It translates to CSAATGYGNTIYF.

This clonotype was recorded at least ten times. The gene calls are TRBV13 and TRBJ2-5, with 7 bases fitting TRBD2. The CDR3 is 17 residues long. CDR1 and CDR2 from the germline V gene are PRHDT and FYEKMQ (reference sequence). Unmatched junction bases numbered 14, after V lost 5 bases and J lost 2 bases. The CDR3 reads CASSLLAGEEDQETQYF. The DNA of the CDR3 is TGTGCCAGCAGCCTCCTCGCGGGGGAAGAAGATCAAGAGACCCAGTACTTC.

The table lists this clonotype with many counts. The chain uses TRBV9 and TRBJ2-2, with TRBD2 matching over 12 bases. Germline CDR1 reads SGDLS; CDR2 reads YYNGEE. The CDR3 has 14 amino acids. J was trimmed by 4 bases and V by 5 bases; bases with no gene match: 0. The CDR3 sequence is CASRTSGSTGELFF. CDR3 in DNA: TGTGCCAGCAGGACTAGCGGGAGCACCGGGGAGCTGTTTTTT.

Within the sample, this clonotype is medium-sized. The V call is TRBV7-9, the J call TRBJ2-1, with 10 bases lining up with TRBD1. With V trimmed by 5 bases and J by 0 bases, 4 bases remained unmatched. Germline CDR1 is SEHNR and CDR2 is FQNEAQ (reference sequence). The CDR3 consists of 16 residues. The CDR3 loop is CASSPWTGGSYNEQFF. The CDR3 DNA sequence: TGTGCCAGCAGCCCCTGGACAGGGGGCTCCTACAATGAGCAGTTCTTC.

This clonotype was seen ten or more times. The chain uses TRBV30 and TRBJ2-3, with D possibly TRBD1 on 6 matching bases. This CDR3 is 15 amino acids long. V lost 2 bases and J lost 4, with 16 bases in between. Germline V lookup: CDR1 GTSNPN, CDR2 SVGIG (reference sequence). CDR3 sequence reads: CAWSSIPGVPDTQYF. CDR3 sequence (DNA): TGTGCCTGGAGTTCGATCCCAGGGGTCCCAGATACGCAGTATTTT.

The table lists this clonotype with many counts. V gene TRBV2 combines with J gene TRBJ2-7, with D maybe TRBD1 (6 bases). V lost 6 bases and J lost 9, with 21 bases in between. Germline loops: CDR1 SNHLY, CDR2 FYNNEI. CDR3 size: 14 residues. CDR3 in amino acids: CASSLTTGPGGQYF. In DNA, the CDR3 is TGTGCCAGCAGCCTTACGACAGGACCCGGTGGGCAGTACTTC. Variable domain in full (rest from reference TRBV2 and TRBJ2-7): EPEVTQTPSHQVTQMGQEVILRCVPISNHLYFYWYRQILGQKVEFLVSFYNNEISEKSEIFDDQFSVERPDGSNFTLKIRSTKLEDSAMYFCASSLTTGPGGQYFGPGTRLTVT.

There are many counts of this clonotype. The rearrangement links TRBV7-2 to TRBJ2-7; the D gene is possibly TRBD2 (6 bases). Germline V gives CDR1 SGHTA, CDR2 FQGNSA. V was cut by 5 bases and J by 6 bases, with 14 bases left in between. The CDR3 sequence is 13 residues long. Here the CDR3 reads CASSVARESEQYF. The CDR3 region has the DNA TGTGCCAGCAGCGTTGCTCGGGAGTCCGAGCAGTACTTC. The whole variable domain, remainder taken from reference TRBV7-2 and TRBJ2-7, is GAGVSQSPSNKVTEKGKDVELRCDPISGHTALYWYRQSLGQGLEFLIYFQGNSAPDKSGLPSDRFSAERTGGSVSTLTIQRTQQEDSAVYLCASSVARESEQYFGPGTRLTVT.

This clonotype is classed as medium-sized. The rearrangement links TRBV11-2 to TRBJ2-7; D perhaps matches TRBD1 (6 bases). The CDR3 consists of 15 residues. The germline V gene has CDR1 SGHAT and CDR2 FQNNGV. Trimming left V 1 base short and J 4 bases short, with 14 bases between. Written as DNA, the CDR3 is TGTGCCAGCAGCTTAGGGTCAGGGGCTGGGTACGAGCAGTACTTC. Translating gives CASSLGSGAGYEQYF.

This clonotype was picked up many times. CDR3 in amino acids: CASSLEGGTQYF. The CDR3 DNA sequence: TGTGCCAGCAGCTTAGAGGGGGGAACCCAGTACTTC. The chain couples TRBV7-6 to TRBJ2-5; D may be TRBD1 or TRBD2 (6 bases each). The germline gives CDR1 SGHVS, CDR2 FNYEAQ. The CDR3 spans 12 residues. Trimming left V 1 base short and J 8 bases short, with 8 bases between.

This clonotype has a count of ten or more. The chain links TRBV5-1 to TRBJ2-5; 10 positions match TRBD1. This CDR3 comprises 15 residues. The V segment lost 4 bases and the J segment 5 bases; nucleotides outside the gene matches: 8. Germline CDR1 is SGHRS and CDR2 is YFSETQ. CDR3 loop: CASSLWTGGSETQYF. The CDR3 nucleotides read TGCGCCAGCAGCCTGTGGACAGGGGGATCGGAGACCCAGTACTTC.

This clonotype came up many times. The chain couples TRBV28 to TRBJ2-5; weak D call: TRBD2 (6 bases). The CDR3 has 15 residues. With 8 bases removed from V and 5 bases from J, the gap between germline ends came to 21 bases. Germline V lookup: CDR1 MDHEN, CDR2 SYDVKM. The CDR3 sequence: CASGFGGVLGETQYF. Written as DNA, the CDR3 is TGTGCCAGCGGGTTCGGAGGGGTATTAGGGGAGACCCAGTACTTC.

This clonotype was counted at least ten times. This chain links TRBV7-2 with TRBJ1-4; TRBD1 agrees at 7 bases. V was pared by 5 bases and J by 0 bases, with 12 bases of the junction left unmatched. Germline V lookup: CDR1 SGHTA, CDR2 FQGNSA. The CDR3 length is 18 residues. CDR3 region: CASSAGQRSQATNEKLFF. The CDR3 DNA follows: TGTGCCAGCAGCGCGGGACAGCGTTCTCAGGCAACTAATGAAAAACTGTTTTTT.

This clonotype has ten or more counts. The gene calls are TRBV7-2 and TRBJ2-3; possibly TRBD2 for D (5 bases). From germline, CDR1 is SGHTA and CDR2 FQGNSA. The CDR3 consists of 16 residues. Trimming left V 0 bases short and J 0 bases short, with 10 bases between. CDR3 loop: CASSLAERYSTDTQYF. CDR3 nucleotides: TGTGCCAGCAGCTTAGCCGAGCGGTATAGCACAGATACGCAGTATTTT.

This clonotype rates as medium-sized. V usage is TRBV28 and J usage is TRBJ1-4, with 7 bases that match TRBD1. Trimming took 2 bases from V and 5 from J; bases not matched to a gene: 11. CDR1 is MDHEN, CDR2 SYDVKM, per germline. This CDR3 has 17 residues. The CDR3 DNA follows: TGTGCCAGCAGTTTAGGTACCCACAGGGGAGGAAATGAAAAACTGTTTTTT. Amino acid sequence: CASSLGTHRGGNEKLFF.

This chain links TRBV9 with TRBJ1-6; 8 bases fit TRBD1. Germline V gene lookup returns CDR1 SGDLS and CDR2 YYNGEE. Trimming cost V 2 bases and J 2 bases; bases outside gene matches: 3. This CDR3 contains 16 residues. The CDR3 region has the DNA TGTGCCAGCAGCGTCGCAGGGGGCGCCTATAATTCACCCCTCCACTTT. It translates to CASSVAGGAYNSPLHF. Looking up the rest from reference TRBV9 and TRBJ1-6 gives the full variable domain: DSGVTQTPKHLITATGQRVTLRCSPRSGDLSVYWYQQSLDQGLQFLIQYYNGEERAKGNILERFSAQQFPDLHSELNLSSLELGDSALYFCASSVAGGAYNSPLHFGNGTRLTVT.

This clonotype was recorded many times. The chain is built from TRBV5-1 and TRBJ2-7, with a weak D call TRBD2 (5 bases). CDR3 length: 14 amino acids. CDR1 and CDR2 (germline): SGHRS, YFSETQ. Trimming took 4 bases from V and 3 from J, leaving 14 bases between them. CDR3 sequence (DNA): TGCGCCAGCAGCCTAGGACTCGCGATCTACGAGCAGTACTTC. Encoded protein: CASSLGLAIYEQYF.

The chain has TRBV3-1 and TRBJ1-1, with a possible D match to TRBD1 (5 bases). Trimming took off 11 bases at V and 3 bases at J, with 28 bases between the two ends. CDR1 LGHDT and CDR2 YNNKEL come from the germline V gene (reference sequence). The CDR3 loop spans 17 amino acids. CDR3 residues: CAFSFRVLGPAYTEAFF. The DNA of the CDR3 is TGTGCCTTCAGTTTCAGGGTCCTCGGTCCCGCGTACACTGAAGCTTTCTTT.